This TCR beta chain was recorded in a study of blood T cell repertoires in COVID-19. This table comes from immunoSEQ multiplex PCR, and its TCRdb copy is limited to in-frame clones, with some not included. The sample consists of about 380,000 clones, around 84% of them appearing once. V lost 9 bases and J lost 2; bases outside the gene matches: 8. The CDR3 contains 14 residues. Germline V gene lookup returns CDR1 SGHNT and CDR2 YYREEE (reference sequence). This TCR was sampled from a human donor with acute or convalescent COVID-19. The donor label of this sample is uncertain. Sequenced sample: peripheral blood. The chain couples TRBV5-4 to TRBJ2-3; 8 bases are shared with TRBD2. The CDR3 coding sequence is TGTGCCATCGGGAGGGGAGGGAACACAGATACGCAGTATTTT. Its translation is CAIGRGGNTDTQYF. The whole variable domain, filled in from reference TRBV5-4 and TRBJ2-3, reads ETGVTQSPTHLIKTRGQQVTLRCSSQSGHNTVSWYQQALGQGPQFIFQYYREEENGRGNFPPRFSGLQFPNYSSELNVNALELDDSALYLCAIGRGGNTDTQYFGPGTRLTVL.